This T cell receptor beta chain was profiled in a study of T cell repertoires in cytomegalovirus infection. MiXCR, run by TCRdb on the reads, gives a single entry per CDR3 protein. Of 800,000 to 950,000 distinct CDR3 sequences detected, 32% appear once; the ten largest clones hold around 11%. Remarks on this clonotype: The antigen remains undetermined.

V dropped 0 bases and J dropped 6 bases, with 22 bases sitting between them. The germline gives CDR1 SEHNR, CDR2 FQNEAQ (reference sequence). There are 18 residues in the CDR3. The sample consisted of cultured CD8+ T cells from PBMCs, taken from culture after CMV antigen stimulation. The chain has TRBV7-9 and TRBJ2-3, with TRBD1 as a possible D gene (6 bases). The receptor was derived from a human donor in good health (CMV status not recorded). Some clones in this sample may be carry-over from other donors' samples. DNA for the CDR3: TGTGCCAGCAGCTTAGCCCTTTACAGGGAACGTAGTACGGATACGCAGTATTTT. It codes for CASSLALYRERSTDTQYF.